The 16 T cell receptor beta chains below come from one sample, sequenced in a study of CD8 T cells in ankylosing spondylitis (dated by TCRdb to 2017 to 2019). On the study overall, not on this receptor specifically: A TCR beta motif of eight highly homologous amino acid variants appeared characteristic of blood from ankylosing spondylitis patients.

Antigens for these TCRs are unknown. The library relied on 5' RACE. The sequencer listed for this sample is Illumina HiSeq 2500. TCRdb reanalyzed the raw reads on its own, using fastp at Q25 for trimming and MiXCR for clone calling, and kept in-frame beta chains. Rows merge per CDR3 protein into single entries with the most common DNA and genes. The sample yields fewer than 400,000 distinct CDR3 sequences; approximately 20% were counted once. Of the sample, about 17% is held by the ten largest clones. Material for sequencing was blood, either unsorted or a sorted T cell fraction (not recorded which). These receptors were collected from a male donor with ankylosing spondylitis.

This clonotype was seen a handful of times. This chain links TRBV6-1 with TRBJ1-2; D is ambiguous. Germline V gene sequence: CDR1 MNHNS, CDR2 SASEGT. The CDR3 is 15 residues long. Trimming shortened V by 8 bases and J by 7 bases, and 23 bases separated the two germline ends. CDR3 bases: TGTGCCAGCGGGCGGGAAGTGGGCGCAGGTGGTGGCTACACCTTC. Amino acid sequence: CASGREVGAGGGYTF.

The table lists this clonotype with a few counts. The chain joins TRBV24-1 to TRBJ2-1; 10 nucleotides match TRBD1. Germline loops: CDR1 KGHDR, CDR2 SFDVKD. CDR3 size: 15 residues. The ends lost 5 bases at V and 3 bases at J; junction bases unmatched: 3. This CDR3 is CATSGDRGLYNEQFF. CDR3 bases: TGTGCCACCAGTGGGGACAGGGGTCTCTACAATGAGCAGTTCTTC.

J is TRBJ2-1 and V is TRBV20-1; D is unclear. This CDR3 contains 11 residues. The germline V gene encodes CDR1 DFQATT and CDR2 SNEGSKA (reference sequence). Between the trimmed V and J ends, which lost 3 bases and 10 bases, there was a span of 10 bases. CDR3 in amino acids: CSARADAEQFF. DNA for the CDR3: TGCAGTGCTAGGGCCGACGCCGAGCAGTTCTTC.

This clonotype was picked up a small number of times. This chain joins TRBV24-1 and TRBJ2-1, with 9 bases fitting TRBD2. The CDR3 is 15 residues long. J gave up 7 bases and V 9 bases, and 12 bases lay outside the gene matches. Germline V gives CDR1 KGHDR, CDR2 SFDVKD. In nucleotides, the CDR3 is TGTGCCACCGGCTCCGTAGCGGGAGTCGATAATGAGCAGTTCTTC. It yields the protein CATGSVAGVDNEQFF.

CDR3 loop: CASSRTGGEGTEAFF. CDR3 nucleotides: TGTGCCAGCAGCCGAACAGGGGGGGAGGGCACTGAAGCTTTCTTT. The gene calls are TRBV11-2 and TRBJ1-1; TRBD1 aligns across 8 bases. CDR1 and CDR2 from the germline V gene are SGHAT and FQNNGV. There are 15 residues in the CDR3. Trimming took 5 bases from V and 4 from J; bases not matched to a gene: 9.

The chain recombines TRBV6-1 with TRBJ1-5, with unresolved D. CDR3 size: 14 residues. Germline-derived CDR1 and CDR2 are MNHNS and SASEGT. The V and J ends lost 3 bases and 0 bases respectively, with 6 bases between them. The CDR3 region has the DNA TGTGCCAGCAGTGACCCAGCTAGCAATCAGCCCCAGCATTTT. It specifies CASSDPASNQPQHF.

V and J are TRBV20-1 and TRBJ2-7, with D perhaps matching TRBD2 (6 bases). CDR1 and CDR2 from the germline V gene are DFQATT and SNEGSKA (reference sequence). V was trimmed by 3 bases and J by 2 bases, leaving 20 bases between them. This CDR3 contains 16 residues. DNA of the CDR3: TGCAGTGCTAGGTGGGAGGCCGAGAGCCGGGCCTACGAGCAGTACTTC. This gives the protein CSARWEAESRAYEQYF.

This chain links TRBV20-1 with TRBJ2-7; D assignment may be TRBD1 or TRBD2 (5 bases each). The germline CDR1 and CDR2 sequences are DFQATT and SNEGSKA (reference sequence). This CDR3 has 12 residues. Trimming removed 6 bases from V and 0 bases from J, with 9 bases in between. The DNA of the CDR3 is TGCAGTGCAATGGGGGACTCCTACGAGCAGTACTTC. Protein product: CSAMGDSYEQYF.

The chain is built from TRBV20-1 and TRBJ2-6; TRBD1 agrees at 9 bases. Per the germline V gene, CDR1 is DFQATT and CDR2 is SNEGSKA (reference sequence). This CDR3 has 20 amino acids. Trimming at V came to 0 bases and at J to 1 base, leaving 13 bases not matched to a gene. This CDR3 reads CSARDQGYGTGSSGANVLTF. The CDR3, as DNA: TGCAGTGCTAGAGATCAGGGGTACGGGACAGGGTCTTCTGGGGCCAACGTCCTGACTTTC.

A few counts support this clonotype. The rearrangement links TRBV12-3 or TRBV12-4 to TRBJ1-5, with D tentatively TRBD1 (5 bases). The CDR3 runs 17 residues. V lost 5 bases and J lost 2, with 19 bases in between. Here the CDR3 DNA reads TGTGCCAGCAGTCAGTCCCGGGGGGGTAGAGGCAATCAGCCCCAGCATTTT. Encoded protein: CASSQSRGGRGNQPQHF.

This clonotype was counted only a few times. The J gene is TRBJ2-2, the V gene TRBV5-1; D not certain. The CDR3 has 13 amino acids. V was trimmed by 4 bases and J by 7 bases, leaving 11 bases between them. Germline V gene sequence: CDR1 SGHRS, CDR2 YFSETQ. CDR3 in DNA: TGCGCCAGCAGCCCGCGGACCTACGGGGAGCTGTTTTTT. As protein: CASSPRTYGELFF.

This sequence joins TRBV11-3 and TRBJ2-7; 8 nucleotides agree with TRBD2. Germline values: CDR1 SGHNT, CDR2 YENEEA. The CDR3 length is 15 residues. After removal of 1 base from V and 4 bases from J, the junction contained 6 bases not matched to a gene. The CDR3 coding sequence is TGTGCCAGCAGCTTAGTTAGCGGGAACGATTACGAGCAGTACTTC. It encodes CASSLVSGNDYEQYF.

This clonotype has a handful of counts. The chain recombines TRBV2 with TRBJ1-4; D not certain. The CDR3 runs 12 residues. V dropped 7 bases and J dropped 1 base, with 4 bases sitting between them. The germline V gene has CDR1 SNHLY and CDR2 FYNNEI. CDR3 coding DNA: TGTGCCAGCAAAGGAACTAATGAAAAACTGTTTTTT. This codes for CASKGTNEKLFF.

This chain links TRBV27 with TRBJ2-5, with a weak D call TRBD2 (6 bases). The germline V gene encodes CDR1 MNHEY and CDR2 SMNVEV (reference sequence). With 3 bases removed from V and 4 bases from J, the gap between germline ends came to 15 bases. This CDR3 region has 15 residues. CDR3 in DNA: TGTGCCAGCAGTTTGGAGGGAGATACGGTAGAGACCCAGTACTTC. Translation: CASSLEGDTVETQYF.

This clonotype came up a few times. The genes are TRBV5-1 and TRBJ2-7; weak D call: TRBD1 (5 bases). Trimming took off 1 base at V and 4 bases at J, with 18 bases between the two ends. The CDR3 contains 16 residues. The germline V gene has CDR1 SGHRS and CDR2 YFSETQ. The CDR3 loop is CASSLLGAAGLYEQYF. The CDR3 DNA reads TGCGCCAGCAGCTTGTTAGGGGCGGCAGGCCTTTACGAGCAGTACTTC.

This clonotype has ten or more counts. V and J are TRBV20-1 and TRBJ1-1; D uncertain. Germline CDR1 is DFQATT and CDR2 is SNEGSKA (reference sequence). V was trimmed by 6 bases and J by 1 base, leaving 9 bases between them. This CDR3 comprises 12 residues. CDR3 DNA sequence: TGCAGTGCACTTCCCCCGAACACTGAAGCTTTCTTT. Residues: CSALPPNTEAFF.